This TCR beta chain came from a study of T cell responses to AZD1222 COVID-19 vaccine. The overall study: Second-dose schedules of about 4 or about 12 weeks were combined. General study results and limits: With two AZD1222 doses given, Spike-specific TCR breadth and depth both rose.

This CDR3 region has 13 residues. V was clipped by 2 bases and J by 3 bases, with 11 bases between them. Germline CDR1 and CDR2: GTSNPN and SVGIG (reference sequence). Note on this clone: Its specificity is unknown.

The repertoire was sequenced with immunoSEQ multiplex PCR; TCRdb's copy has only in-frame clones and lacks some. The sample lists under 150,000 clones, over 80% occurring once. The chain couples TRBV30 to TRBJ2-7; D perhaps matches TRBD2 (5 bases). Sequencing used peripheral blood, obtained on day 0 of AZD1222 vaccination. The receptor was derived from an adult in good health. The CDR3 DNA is TGTGCCTGGAGTAGCGGCCCCTACTACGAGCAGTACTTC. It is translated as CAWSSGPYYEQYF. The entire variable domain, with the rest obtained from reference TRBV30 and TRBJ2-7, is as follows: SQTIHQWPATLVQPVGSPLSLECTVEGTSNPNLYWYRQAAGRGLQLLFYSVGIGQISSEVPQNLSASRPQDRQFILSSKKLLLSDSGFYLCAWSSGPYYEQYFGPGTRLTVT.